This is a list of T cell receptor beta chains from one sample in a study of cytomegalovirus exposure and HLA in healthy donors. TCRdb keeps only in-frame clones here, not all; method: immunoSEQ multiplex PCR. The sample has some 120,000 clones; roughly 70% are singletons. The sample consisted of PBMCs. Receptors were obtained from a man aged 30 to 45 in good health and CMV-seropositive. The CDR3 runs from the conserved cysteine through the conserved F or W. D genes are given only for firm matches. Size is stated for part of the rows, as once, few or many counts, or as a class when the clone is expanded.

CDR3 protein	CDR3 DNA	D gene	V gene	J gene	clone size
CATSRDRTGFRNTIYF	TGTGCCACCAGCAGAGATCGGACAGGTTTTAGAAACACCATATATTTT	TRBD1	TRBV15	TRBJ1-3	once
CASSPPERAGDEQFF	TGTGCCAGCTCACCCCCCGAACGAGCGGGGGATGAGCAGTTCTTC	TRBD2	TRBV18	TRBJ2-1	-
CASTPFRTGGALTEAFF	TGTGCCAGCACCCCATTTCGGACAGGGGGCGCATTAACTGAAGCTTTCTTT	TRBD1	TRBV25-1	TRBJ1-1	-
CASSMVTGETQYF	TGTGCCAGTAGTATGGTCACAGGAGAGACCCAGTACTTC	-	TRBV19	TRBJ2-5	-
CASSHRGDYNEQFF	TGTGCCAGTTCGCACAGGGGCGACTACAATGAGCAGTTCTTC	TRBD1	TRBV6-1	TRBJ2-1	few
CASSSPTLDSYGYTF	TGCGCCAGCAGCTCGCCAACCCTGGACAGTTATGGCTACACCTTC	-	TRBV5-1	TRBJ1-2	-
CASSQGQGRDSQYF	TGTGCCAGCTCACAAGGACAGGGAAGAGACAGTCAGTACTTC	TRBD1	TRBV18	TRBJ2-4	-
CASSSRQGANTGELFF	TGCGCCAGCAGCTCACGACAGGGGGCGAACACCGGGGAGCTGTTTTTT	TRBD1	TRBV5-1	TRBJ2-2	-
CASRPDRANTEAFF	TGCGCCAGCAGGCCGGACAGGGCGAACACTGAAGCTTTCTTT	TRBD1	TRBV5-1	TRBJ1-1	-
CSVRTPANYGYTF	TGCAGCGTAAGGACACCCGCTAACTATGGCTACACCTTC	-	TRBV29-1	TRBJ1-2	-
CASSRRDSLNEQYF	TGTGCCAGCAGCCGACGGGACAGTCTCAACGAGCAGTACTTC	TRBD1	TRBV5-5	TRBJ2-7	-
CASSYSGTGRETQYF	TGTGCCAGCAGCTATTCCGGGACAGGGAGGGAGACCCAGTACTTC	TRBD1	TRBV28	TRBJ2-5	-
CAWSETGDLLNYGYTF	TGTGCCTGGAGTGAAACAGGGGACCTTCTCAACTATGGCTACACCTTC	TRBD1	TRBV30	TRBJ1-2	-
CASSRHQVAGGTDTQYF	TGTGCCAGCAGCCGCCACCAGGTGGCGGGGGGCACAGATACGCAGTATTTT	TRBD2	TRBV4-2	TRBJ2-3	-
CASSPDSPNEKLFF	TGTGCCAGCAGCCCGGACAGCCCTAATGAAAAACTGTTTTTT	-	TRBV7-9	TRBJ1-4	-
CASSRGGGTYNEQFF	TGCGCCAGCAGCCGCGGCGGGGGTACCTACAATGAGCAGTTCTTC	TRBD2	TRBV5-1	TRBJ2-1	-
CASSPGTGNTEAFF	TGCGCCAGCAGCCCCGGGACAGGGAACACTGAAGCTTTCTTT	TRBD1	TRBV5-1	TRBJ1-1	-
CASSPSGGPNQETQYF	TGTGCCAGCAGTCCATCGGGGGGCCCGAATCAAGAGACCCAGTACTTC	-	TRBV28	TRBJ2-5	-
CAGDWGLADNEQFF	TGTGCCGGCGACTGGGGACTAGCTGATAATGAGCAGTTCTTC	TRBD2	TRBV27	TRBJ2-1	-
CASSQMGGASTDTQYF	TGCGCCAGCAGTCAAATGGGGGGGGCCAGCACAGATACGCAGTATTTT	-	TRBV5-1	TRBJ2-3	once
CASRTGTGGFYGYTF	TGTGCCAGTAGGACCGGGACAGGGGGTTTCTATGGCTACACCTTC	TRBD1	TRBV19	TRBJ1-2	-
CASSFQVTGGWETQYF	TGTGCCAGCAGCTTCCAAGTAACAGGGGGTTGGGAGACCCAGTACTTC	TRBD1	TRBV7-2	TRBJ2-5	once
CACSPGTSIAYEQYF	TGTGCCTGTTCTCCCGGGACTAGCATAGCCTACGAGCAGTACTTC	TRBD2	TRBV30	TRBJ2-7	-
CASSSREGSGEKLFF	TGTGCCAGCAGTTCCCGGGAGGGATCGGGTGAAAAACTGTTTTTT	-	TRBV6-1	TRBJ1-4	-
CASSLTVDDRAGEKLFF	TGTGCCAGCAGTTTAACTGTTGACGACAGGGCTGGGGAAAAACTGTTTTTT	TRBD1	TRBV27	TRBJ1-4	-
CASKNAGGYYGYTF	TGTGCCAGCAAAAACGCAGGGGGCTACTATGGCTACACCTTC	TRBD1	TRBV6-5	TRBJ1-2	-
CSVPGQGAEQYF	TGCAGCGTTCCGGGACAGGGGGCCGAGCAGTACTTC	TRBD1	TRBV29-1	TRBJ2-7	-
CASSFEGTPNTEAFF	TGTGCCAGCAGTTTTGAGGGGACACCGAACACTGAAGCTTTCTTT	-	TRBV6-5	TRBJ1-1	-
CASSPLQGTTEAFF	TGTGCCAGCAGTCCTCTACAGGGGACCACTGAAGCTTTCTTT	TRBD1	TRBV6-1	TRBJ1-1	-
CSVEDPALGRNEQFF	TGCAGCGTTGAAGATCCCGCCCTGGGCCGCAATGAGCAGTTCTTC	-	TRBV29-1	TRBJ2-1	-
CASRGIYNEQFF	TGTGCCAGCCGCGGAATTTACAATGAGCAGTTCTTC	-	TRBV6-4	TRBJ2-1	-
CASSSRQGAATYEQYF	TGCGCCAGCAGCTCTCGACAGGGGGCGGCGACCTACGAGCAGTACTTC	TRBD1	TRBV5-1	TRBJ2-7	-
CASSQKPEGSEAFF	TGTGCCAGCAGCCAAAAACCGGAGGGGTCTGAAGCTTTCTTT	-	TRBV6-1	TRBJ1-1	few